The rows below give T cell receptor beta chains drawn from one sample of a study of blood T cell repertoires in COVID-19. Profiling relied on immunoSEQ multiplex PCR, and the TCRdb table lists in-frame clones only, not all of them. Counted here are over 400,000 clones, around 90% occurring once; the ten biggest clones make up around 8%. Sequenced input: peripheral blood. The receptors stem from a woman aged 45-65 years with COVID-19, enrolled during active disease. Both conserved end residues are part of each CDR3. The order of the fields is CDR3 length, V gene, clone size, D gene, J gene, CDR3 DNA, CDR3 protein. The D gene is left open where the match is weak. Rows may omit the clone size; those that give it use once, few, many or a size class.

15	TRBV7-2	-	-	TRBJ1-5	TGTGCCAGCAGCTTCGGCAGTGGAAGGGGTCAGCCCCAGCATTTT	CASSFGSGRGQPQHF
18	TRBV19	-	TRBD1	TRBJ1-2	TGTGCCAGTAGTATAGAGAGGACAGGGCGTGCATCCGACTATGGCTACACCTTC	CASSIERTGRASDYGYTF
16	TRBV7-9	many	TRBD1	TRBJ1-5	TGTGCCAGCAGCACCACAGGGGGCGAACGCAATCAGCCCCAGCATTTT	CASSTTGGERNQPQHF
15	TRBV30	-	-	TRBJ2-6	TGTGCCTGGAGTGTACTGAGCTCTGGGGCCAACGTCCTGACTTTC	CAWSVLSSGANVLTF
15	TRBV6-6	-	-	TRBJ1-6	TGTGCCAGCAGTTACTTGTCAGGGTCTAATTCACCCCTCCACTTT	CASSYLSGSNSPLHF
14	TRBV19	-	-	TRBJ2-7	TGTGCCAGTGCGGCCGGCAGGGGCACCTACGAGCAGTACTTC	CASAAGRGTYEQYF
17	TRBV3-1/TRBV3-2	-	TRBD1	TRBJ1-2	TGTGCCAGCAGCCAAGGCCACCGGGACAGGGGGATCTATGGCTACACCTTC	CASSQGHRDRGIYGYTF
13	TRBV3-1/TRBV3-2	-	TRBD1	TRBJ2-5	TGTGCCAGCAGCCAGGGACAGCAAGAGACCCAGTACTTC	CASSQGQQETQYF
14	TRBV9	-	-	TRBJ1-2	TGTGCCAGCAGCGCCGGGTCTCCTAACTATGGCTACACCTTC	CASSAGSPNYGYTF
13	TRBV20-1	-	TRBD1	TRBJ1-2	TGCAGTGCTAGTGACAGGGTGAGAGGTCCCTACACCTTC	CSASDRVRGPYTF
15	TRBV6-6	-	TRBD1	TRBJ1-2	TGTGCCAGCAGCCAGAAAGCAGGGGGGTTCTATGGCTACACCTTC	CASSQKAGGFYGYTF
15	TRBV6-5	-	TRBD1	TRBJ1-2	TGTGCCAGCAGTTCGGGGACAGGGGAATATGGAGGCTACACCTTC	CASSSGTGEYGGYTF
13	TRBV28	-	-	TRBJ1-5	TGTGCCAGCAGTCCCCAGGGCTATCAGCCCCAGCATTTT	CASSPQGYQPQHF
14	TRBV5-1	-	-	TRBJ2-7	TGCGCCAGCAGCTTGGACTTAAGCTCCTACGAGCAGTACTTC	CASSLDLSSYEQYF
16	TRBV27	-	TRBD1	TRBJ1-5	TGTGCCAGCAGAACCCGGACAGGGGATAGCAATCAGCCCCAGCATTTT	CASRTRTGDSNQPQHF
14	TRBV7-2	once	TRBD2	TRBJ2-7	TGTGCCAGCAGCTTGGCGGGAGGGACCTACGAGCAGTACTTC	CASSLAGGTYEQYF
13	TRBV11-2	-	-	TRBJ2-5	TGTGCCAGCAGGCGGGGTCATCAAGAGACCCAGTACTTC	CASRRGHQETQYF
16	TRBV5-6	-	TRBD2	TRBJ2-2	TGTGCCAGCACCTCAGTAGACCCATCGGGAGGCGGGGAGCTGTTTTTT	CASTSVDPSGGGELFF